The entry below describes one TCR beta chain. Its antigen is not identified. V was shortened by 0 bases and J by 8 bases, with 7 bases between the two germline ends. This CDR3 spans 11 amino acids. Germline CDR1 reads DFQATT; CDR2 reads SNEGSKA (reference sequence). The data were taken from a study of breast tumors, draining lymph nodes, adjacent tissues. Notes on the study in general: Compared with lymph nodes, tumors were less diverse; compared with nontumor tissue, more.

Each CDR3 protein gets one entry after TCRdb re-called the multiplex PCR reads with MiXCR. The sample holds approximately 52,000 distinct CDR3 sequences, under 50% seen once. This clonotype originated in a female donor with breast cancer. Some clones in this sample may be carry-over from other donors' samples. This chain links TRBV20-1 with TRBJ1-1; D is unresolved. Sequencing used breast tumor tissue. The CDR3 nucleotides are TGCAGTGCTAGAGAGTACAGAGAAGCTTTCTTT. Its protein product is CSAREYREAFF.